A selection of T cell receptor beta chains follows, all from one sample in a study of cytomegalovirus exposure and HLA in healthy donors. Clones were read by immunoSEQ multiplex PCR, and TCRdb kept only the in-frame ones, dropping some. The sample has around 200,000 clones; around 83% are singletons. The sequencing input was PBMCs. The origin of the receptors is a man between 50 and 59 years old in good health and CMV-seronegative. The conserved cysteine and the conserved F or W are not part of the CDR3 here.

V	J	CDR3
TRBV6-1	TRBJ1-2	ASSPRDRGYGYT
TRBV10-3	TRBJ1-1	ASRGQGDRNTEAF
TRBV5-1	TRBJ1-4	ASSSPSNEKLF
TRBV27	TRBJ1-4	ASSSDRGHEKLF
TRBV19	TRBJ2-1	ASSIQGASKGVQF
TRBV18	TRBJ1-2	ASSPGQKQRGYT
TRBV18	TRBJ2-2	ASSPGQGGNTGELF
TRBV5-1	TRBJ1-5	ASSTDRGGQPQH
TRBV9	TRBJ1-6	ASSSQTAFNSPLH
TRBV4-3	TRBJ2-1	ASSQGTGDEQF
TRBV28	TRBJ2-7	ASSLWLAGLEQY
TRBV5-1	TRBJ2-1	ASSPFLVSEQF
TRBV5-1	TRBJ1-2	ASSFGGTGGYT
TRBV6-5	TRBJ1-4	ASSRAANEKLF
TRBV28	TRBJ2-1	ASSPRTSGFNEQF
TRBV4-3	TRBJ2-3	ASSQPGTSGSDTQY
TRBV18	TRBJ1-1	ASSRGSNEAF
TRBV28	TRBJ1-2	ASSLTLRAQGYT
TRBV14	TRBJ1-1	ASSQEFLNTEAF
TRBV18	TRBJ2-3	ASSPRGLAGGPGGTQY
TRBV6-5	TRBJ1-5	ASSFGQGVQPQH
TRBV18	TRBJ2-1	ASSARNEQF
TRBV7-3	TRBJ2-5	ASSTTSGGAETQY
TRBV7-2	TRBJ2-4	ASSLQAVAKNIQY
TRBV15	TRBJ1-1	ATSTWTGALKTAF
TRBV5-1	TRBJ2-5	ASSGTGSQETQY